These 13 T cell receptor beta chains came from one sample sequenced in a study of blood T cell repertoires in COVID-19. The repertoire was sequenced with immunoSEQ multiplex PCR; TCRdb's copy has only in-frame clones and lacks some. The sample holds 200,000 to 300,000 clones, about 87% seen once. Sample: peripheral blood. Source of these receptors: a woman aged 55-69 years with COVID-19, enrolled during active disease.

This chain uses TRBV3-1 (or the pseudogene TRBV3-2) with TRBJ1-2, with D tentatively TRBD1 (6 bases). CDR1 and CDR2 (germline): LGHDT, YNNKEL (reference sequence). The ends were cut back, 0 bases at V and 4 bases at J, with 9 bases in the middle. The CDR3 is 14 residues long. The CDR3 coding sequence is TGTGCCAGCAGCCAAGATAGCAGGGGCTATGGCTACACCTTC. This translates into CASSQDSRGYGYTF.

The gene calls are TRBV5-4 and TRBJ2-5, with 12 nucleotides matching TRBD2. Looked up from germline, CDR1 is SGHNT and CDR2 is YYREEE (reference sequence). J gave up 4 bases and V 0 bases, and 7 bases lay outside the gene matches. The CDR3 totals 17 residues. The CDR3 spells CASSLDSSGRAVETQYF. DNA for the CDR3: TGTGCCAGCAGCTTGGATTCTAGCGGGAGGGCCGTAGAGACCCAGTACTTC.

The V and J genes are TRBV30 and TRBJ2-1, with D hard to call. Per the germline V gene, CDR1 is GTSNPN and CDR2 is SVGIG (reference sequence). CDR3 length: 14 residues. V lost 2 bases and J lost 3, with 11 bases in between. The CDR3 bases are TGTGCCTGGAGTTCAGAAGTCATCTACAATGAGCAGTTCTTC. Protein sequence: CAWSSEVIYNEQFF.

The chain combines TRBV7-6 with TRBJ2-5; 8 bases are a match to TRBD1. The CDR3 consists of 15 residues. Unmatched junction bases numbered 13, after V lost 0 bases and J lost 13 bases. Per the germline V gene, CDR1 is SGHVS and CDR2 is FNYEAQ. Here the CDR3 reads CASSLAGDRGTQWYF. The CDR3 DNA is TGTGCCAGCAGCTTAGCAGGTGACAGGGGCACACAGTGGTACTTC. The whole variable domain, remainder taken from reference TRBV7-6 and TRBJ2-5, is GAGVSQSPRYKVTKRGQDVALRCDPISGHVSLYWYRQALGQGPEFLTYFNYEAQQDKSGLPNDRFSAERPEGSISTLTIQRTEQRDSAMYRCASSLAGDRGTQWYFGPGTRLLVL.

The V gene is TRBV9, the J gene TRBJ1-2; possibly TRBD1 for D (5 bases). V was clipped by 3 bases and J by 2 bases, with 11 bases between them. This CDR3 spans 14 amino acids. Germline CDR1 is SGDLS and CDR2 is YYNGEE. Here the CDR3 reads CASSGGEENYGYTF. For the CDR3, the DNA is TGTGCCAGCAGCGGGGGGGAGGAAAACTATGGCTACACCTTC.

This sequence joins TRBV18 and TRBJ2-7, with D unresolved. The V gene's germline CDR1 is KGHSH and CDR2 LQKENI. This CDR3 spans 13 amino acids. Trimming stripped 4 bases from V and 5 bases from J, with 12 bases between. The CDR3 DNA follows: TGTGCCAGCTCACGAAGCATGGGCGACGAGCAGTACTTC. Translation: CASSRSMGDEQYF.

The CDR3 sequence is CASPPSGLAGVGYEQYF. CDR3 DNA: TGTGCCAGCCCTCCATCGGGGCTAGCGGGAGTTGGTTACGAGCAGTACTTC. This rearrangement joins TRBV28 to TRBJ2-7, with 10 nucleotides matching TRBD2. Germline CDR1 reads MDHEN; CDR2 reads SYDVKM. V shed 8 bases and J 4 bases; nucleotides not matched to a gene: 17. The CDR3 length is 17 residues.

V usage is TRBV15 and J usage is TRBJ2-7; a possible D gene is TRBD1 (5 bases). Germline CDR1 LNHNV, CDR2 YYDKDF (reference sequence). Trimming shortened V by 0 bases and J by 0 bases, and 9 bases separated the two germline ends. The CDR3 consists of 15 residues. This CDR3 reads CATSRDLGASYEQYF. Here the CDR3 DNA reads TGTGCCACCAGCAGAGATTTAGGGGCCTCCTACGAGCAGTACTTC.

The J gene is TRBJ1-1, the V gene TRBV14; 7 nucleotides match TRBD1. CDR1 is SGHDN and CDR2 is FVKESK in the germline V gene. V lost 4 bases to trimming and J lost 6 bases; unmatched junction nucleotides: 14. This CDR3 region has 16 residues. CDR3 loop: CASSRGIWQGVAEAFF. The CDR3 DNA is TGTGCCAGCAGCCGAGGAATTTGGCAGGGGGTGGCTGAAGCTTTCTTT.

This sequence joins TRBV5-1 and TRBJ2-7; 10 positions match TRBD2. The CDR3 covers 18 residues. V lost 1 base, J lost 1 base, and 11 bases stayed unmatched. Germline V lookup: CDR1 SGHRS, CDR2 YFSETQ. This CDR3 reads CASSLRKPGLASSYEQYF. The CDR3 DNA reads TGCGCCAGCAGCTTGAGGAAACCGGGACTAGCGTCTTCCTACGAGCAGTACTTC.

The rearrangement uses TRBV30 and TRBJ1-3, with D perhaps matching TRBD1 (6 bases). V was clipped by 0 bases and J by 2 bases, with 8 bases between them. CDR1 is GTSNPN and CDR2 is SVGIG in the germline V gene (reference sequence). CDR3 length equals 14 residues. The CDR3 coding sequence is TGTGCCTGGAGTGTAGGGGGAGCTGGAAACACCATATATTTT. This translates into CAWSVGGAGNTIYF. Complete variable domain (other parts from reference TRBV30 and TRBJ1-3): SQTIHQWPATLVQPVGSPLSLECTVEGTSNPNLYWYRQAAGRGLQLLFYSVGIGQISSEVPQNLSASRPQDRQFILSSKKLLLSDSGFYLCAWSVGGAGNTIYFGEGSWLTVV.

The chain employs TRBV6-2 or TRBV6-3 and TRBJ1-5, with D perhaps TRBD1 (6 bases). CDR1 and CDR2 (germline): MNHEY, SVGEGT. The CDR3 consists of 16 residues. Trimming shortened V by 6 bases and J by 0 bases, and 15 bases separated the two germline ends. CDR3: CASSPTRGFSNQPQHF. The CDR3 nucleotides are TGTGCCAGCAGCCCAACCAGGGGATTTAGCAATCAGCCCCAGCATTTT.

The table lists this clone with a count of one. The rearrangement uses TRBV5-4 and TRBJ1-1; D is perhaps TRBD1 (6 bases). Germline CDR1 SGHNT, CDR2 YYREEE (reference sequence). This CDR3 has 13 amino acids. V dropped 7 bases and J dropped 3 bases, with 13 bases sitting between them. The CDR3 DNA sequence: TGTGCCAGCCACAGGGACCGACACACTGAAGCTTTCTTT. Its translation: CASHRDRHTEAFF.